This T cell receptor (beta chain) is drawn from a study of shared clonotypes between healthy human individuals. Study background: The donors, two women and a few men, were aged 18 to 49.

Both subsets, CD45RA+ naive and CD45RA-negative memory, were split from the CD4+ cells. This clone appeared a single time. The CDR3 totals 14 residues. The germline CDR1 and CDR2 sequences are SGHTA and FQGTGA. J gave up 1 base and V 3 bases, and 2 bases lay outside the gene matches. Method: immunoSEQ multiplex PCR; TCRdb's copy keeps in-frame clones and lacks some. Among about 1.5 million clones listed, approximately 97% were seen once. This chain connects TRBV7-3 to TRBJ1-1; 7 nucleotides agree with TRBD1. The clonotype was recovered from a man aged 25-40 years in good health. The source material was naive CD4+ T cells sorted from blood. Documented subset: CD45RA+ positively selected. In nucleotides, the CDR3 is TGTGCCAGCAGCTTGGGACAGCCGAACACTGAAGCTTTCTTT. It translates to CASSLGQPNTEAFF.